These 28 T cell receptor beta chains share one sample of origin, sequenced in a study of T-cell reconstitution after alpha-beta-depleted transplantation in children. A TCRbeta library incorporating unique molecular identifiers was prepared. TCRdb redid the calling of the PCR reads with MiXCR, one entry per CDR3 protein. The table lists 500,000 to 600,000 distinct CDR3 sequences, about 30% of them singletons. The material sequenced was PBMCs from the stem cell graft donor, taken from the stem cell graft. Receptors were obtained from a human donor who donated a stem cell graft to a child with aplastic anemia.

The J gene is TRBJ1-4, the V gene TRBV29-1; D call uncertain. Trimming took off 4 bases at V and 4 bases at J, with 16 bases between the two ends. Germline values: CDR1 SQVTM, CDR2 ANQGSEA. The CDR3 runs to 15 residues. The CDR3 DNA reads as TGCAGCGTTGGGCGAACCGGGGAATATAATGAAAAACTGTTTTTT. This codes for CSVGRTGEYNEKLFF.

The J gene is TRBJ1-1, the V gene TRBV20-1; TRBD1 might be the D (5 bases). Per the germline V gene, CDR1 is DFQATT and CDR2 is SNEGSKA (reference sequence). This CDR3 region has 13 residues. V lost 5 bases, J lost 3 bases, and 13 bases lay in between. CDR3 amino acids: CSAGGGTDTEAFF. For the CDR3, the DNA is TGCAGTGCTGGCGGAGGGACGGACACTGAAGCTTTCTTT.

The chain combines TRBV30 with TRBJ1-3, with 7 nucleotides matching TRBD1. Germline CDR1 reads GTSNPN; CDR2 reads SVGIG (reference sequence). This CDR3 has 12 residues. The junction had 2 bases not matched to a gene; V was cut back by 5 bases and J by 4 bases. The CDR3 spells CAWDREGNTIYF. For the CDR3, the DNA is TGTGCCTGGGACAGGGAAGGAAACACCATATATTTT.

The CDR3 region is CASSWGGVSAYNEQFF. CDR3 nucleotides: TGTGCCAGCAGCTGGGGTGGGGTGAGCGCCTACAATGAGCAGTTCTTC. The chain employs TRBV11-2 and TRBJ2-1; D is uncertain. The CDR3 is made up of 16 amino acids. Germline loops: CDR1 SGHAT, CDR2 FQNNGV. Trimming left V 4 bases short and J 2 bases short, with 15 bases between.

The chain employs TRBV12-3 or TRBV12-4 and TRBJ2-7, with 10 positions matching TRBD2. Germline trimming cut 6 bases from V and 3 bases from J; bases unmatched to any gene: 8. This CDR3 spans 15 amino acids. The CDR3 DNA is TGTGCCAGCAGCGCCGGGACTAGCGCCCGCTACGAGCAGTACTTC. Translated: CASSAGTSARYEQYF.

This clonotype has more than one count but fewer than ten. The chain employs TRBV20-1 and TRBJ1-1, with a weak D call TRBD1 (5 bases). Looked up from germline, CDR1 is DFQATT and CDR2 is SNEGSKA (reference sequence). The CDR3 has 12 amino acids. The DNA of the CDR3 is TGCAGGGCAGGGTTTATGAACACTGAAGCTTTCTTT. Its protein product is CRAGFMNTEAFF.

This clonotype was seen more than once but under ten times. The genes are TRBV4-3 and TRBJ2-7; tentatively, D is TRBD2 (6 bases). The CDR3 spans 16 residues. The germline gives CDR1 LGHNA, CDR2 YSLEER. With 1 base removed from V and 1 base from J, the gap between germline ends came to 14 bases. The chain's CDR3 is CASSQVIGTSSYEQYF. The CDR3, as DNA: TGCGCCAGCAGCCAAGTCATTGGGACTTCTTCCTACGAGCAGTACTTC.

The chain recombines TRBV9 with TRBJ1-6, with D uncertain. V was trimmed by 3 bases and J by 0 bases, leaving 10 bases between them. In germline, CDR1 is SGDLS, CDR2 YYNGEE. This CDR3 contains 16 residues. For the CDR3, the DNA is TGTGCCAGCAGCGCACAACAGAGCTCCTATAATTCACCCCTCCACTTT. Its translation is CASSAQQSSYNSPLHF.

The CDR3 DNA reads TGTGCCAGCAGCTTAGTGAGCCTAGCGGGAGCAAAGTATGAGCAGTTCTTC. This encodes CASSLVSLAGAKYEQFF. The V and J genes are TRBV7-2 and TRBJ2-1; 10 bases align to TRBD2. Per germline, CDR1 SGHTA and CDR2 FQGNSA. The CDR3 has 17 residues. V shed 1 base, J shed 8 bases, and the junction held 11 bases outside the gene matches.

CDR3 loop: CASSFVSGGYTF. In nucleotides, the CDR3 is TGTGCCAGCAGTTTCGTTAGCGGTGGCTACACCTTC. This rearrangement joins TRBV6-6 to TRBJ1-2; no clear D. The germline V gene encodes CDR1 MNHNY and CDR2 SVGAGI (reference sequence). Trimming took off 4 bases at V and 7 bases at J, with 10 bases between the two ends. This CDR3 has 12 residues.

The sample holds a few counts of this clonotype. CDR3 in amino acids: CAWSVQVIGELFF. Here the CDR3 DNA reads TGTGCCTGGAGTGTACAAGTAATCGGGGAGCTGTTTTTT. J is TRBJ2-2 and V is TRBV30; D is ambiguous. The CDR3 is made up of 13 amino acids. V was pared by 0 bases and J by 7 bases, with 9 bases between. Germline V gene lookup returns CDR1 GTSNPN and CDR2 SVGIG (reference sequence).

The chain recombines TRBV20-1 with TRBJ1-5, with a weak D call TRBD1 (6 bases). CDR1 is DFQATT and CDR2 is SNEGSKA in the germline V gene (reference sequence). This CDR3 comprises 12 residues. The V end was cut by 2 bases, the J end by 5 bases, with 7 bases between. CDR3 sequence reads: CSARRGDQPQHF. The DNA of the CDR3 is TGCAGTGCTAGAAGGGGGGATCAGCCCCAGCATTTT.

The V gene is TRBV12-3 or TRBV12-4, the J gene TRBJ2-1; possibly TRBD1 or TRBD2 for D (6 bases each). The CDR3 contains 16 residues. The V gene lost 1 base and the J gene lost 4 bases, with 14 bases spanning the gap. This chain's CDR3 is CASSLGRDTHYNEQFF. The CDR3 region has the DNA TGTGCCAGCAGTTTAGGGCGGGACACCCATTACAATGAGCAGTTCTTC.

This chain uses TRBV29-1 with TRBJ1-1; 8 positions match TRBD1. Germline V gives CDR1 SQVTM, CDR2 ANQGSEA. Trimming took 5 bases from V and 7 from J; bases not matched to a gene: 15. The CDR3 contains 15 residues. The CDR3 spells CSVFLALTGADEAFF. The DNA of the CDR3 is TGCAGCGTTTTTCTAGCGTTGACAGGGGCCGATGAAGCTTTCTTT.

A single count supports this clonotype. The chain uses TRBV29-1 and TRBJ2-7; no reliable D call. Germline values: CDR1 SQVTM, CDR2 ANQGSEA. This CDR3 region has 12 residues. The V end was cut by 6 bases, the J end by 2 bases, with 11 bases between. Here the CDR3 DNA reads TGCAGCGTAGGCAGACCCCCCTACGAGCAGTACTTC. This encodes CSVGRPPYEQYF.

This rearrangement joins TRBV20-1 to TRBJ1-3, with D unclear. The CDR3 has 15 residues. V lost 1 base and J 0 bases, leaving 10 bases between the germline ends. Germline CDR1 reads DFQATT; CDR2 reads SNEGSKA (reference sequence). CDR3 DNA: TGCAGTGCTAGAGCCCAAGGGAGCTCTGGAAACACCATATATTTT. Translation: CSARAQGSSGNTIYF.

This clonotype was counted only a few times. CDR3 protein: CASSPRGRATNEKLFF. CDR3 coding DNA: TGTGCCAGCAGCCCACGCGGGCGGGCAACTAATGAAAAACTGTTTTTT. The chain carries TRBV7-2 and TRBJ1-4; D is unclear. The CDR3 spans 16 residues. The V and J ends lost 5 bases and 0 bases respectively, with 13 bases between them. CDR1 SGHTA and CDR2 FQGNSA come from the germline V gene. Combining the CDR3 with reference TRBV7-2 and TRBJ1-4 gives the whole variable domain GAGVSQSPSNKVTEKGKDVELRCDPISGHTALYWYRQSLGQGLEFLIYFQGNSAPDKSGLPSDRFSAERTGGSVSTLTIQRTQQEDSAVYLCASSPRGRATNEKLFFGSGTQLSVL.

This clonotype was seen a few times. The rearrangement uses TRBV6-5 and TRBJ1-1, with 7 bases that match TRBD1. CDR1 is MNHEY and CDR2 is SVGAGI in the germline V gene. The CDR3 covers 16 residues. Trimming cost V 4 bases and J 7 bases; bases outside gene matches: 15. This CDR3 is CASSSSGRGTASEAFF. The DNA for the CDR3 is TGTGCCAGCAGTTCTAGCGGCAGGGGGACAGCGAGTGAAGCTTTCTTT.

This clonotype appeared a few times. The chain recombines TRBV29-1 with TRBJ2-3; 12 nucleotides agree with TRBD2. The CDR3 runs 16 residues. Germline CDR1 is SQVTM and CDR2 is ANQGSEA. With V trimmed by 6 bases and J by 6 bases, 13 bases remained unmatched. The CDR3 bases are TGCAGCGTGGACCCGACTAGCGGGGGACCTGTGGATACGCAGTATTTT. This sequence encodes CSVDPTSGGPVDTQYF.

This clonotype was observed a few times. The rearrangement uses TRBV29-1 and TRBJ2-7; TRBD1 might be the D (6 bases). Trimming removed 0 bases at V and 1 base at J, with 7 bases between. Looked up from germline, CDR1 is SQVTM and CDR2 is ANQGSEA. The CDR3 consists of 13 residues. Written as DNA, the CDR3 is TGCAGCGTTGAAGATCAGGGGTCCTACGAGCAGTACGTC. Protein: CSVEDQGSYEQYV.

J is TRBJ2-4 and V is TRBV4-1; 7 bases fit TRBD2. This CDR3 has 19 amino acids. V trimming: 0 bases; J trimming: 0 bases; junction bases outside the gene matches: 11. The germline CDR1 and CDR2 sequences are MGHRA and YSYEKL. DNA for the CDR3: TGCGCCAGCAGCCAAGATTTCGGCAGCGGGGCTATAGCCAAAAACATTCAGTACTTC. It yields the protein CASSQDFGSGAIAKNIQYF.

This clonotype was observed a few times. The chain combines TRBV3-1 with TRBJ1-1, with D maybe TRBD1 (6 bases). Trimming removed 0 bases from V and 0 bases from J, with 11 bases in between. CDR3 length equals 16 residues. From germline, CDR1 is LGHDT and CDR2 YNNKEL (reference sequence). The CDR3 region has the DNA TGTGCCAGCAGCCAAGACGGGACATTGTTGAACACTGAAGCTTTCTTT. Translating it yields CASSQDGTLLNTEAFF.

V is TRBV5-1 and J is TRBJ1-1, with D perhaps TRBD1 (6 bases). The CDR3 has 15 residues. CDR1 and CDR2 (germline): SGHRS, YFSETQ. V gave up 0 bases and J gave up 1 base, with 10 bases separating them. The CDR3 spells CASSLAGTPNTEAFF. CDR3 nucleotides: TGCGCCAGCAGCTTGGCCGGGACACCGAACACTGAAGCTTTCTTT.

The V gene is TRBV20-1, the J gene TRBJ1-2; D remains unclear. Trimming took off 3 bases at V and 6 bases at J, with 14 bases between the two ends. The CDR3 totals 13 residues. Germline V CDR1 and CDR2: DFQATT, SNEGSKA (reference sequence). The CDR3 DNA follows: TGCAGTGCTAGCGGCACCCTCGGGGATGGCTACACCTTC. It yields the protein CSASGTLGDGYTF.

This sequence joins TRBV7-2 and TRBJ2-3; unclear D gene. Germline V gene lookup returns CDR1 SGHTA and CDR2 FQGNSA. The length of the CDR3 is 14 residues. The V gene lost 5 bases and the J gene lost 3 bases, with 12 bases spanning the gap. The CDR3 spells CASSRPGRTDTQYF. In nucleotides, the CDR3 is TGTGCCAGCAGCCGTCCTGGGCGAACAGATACGCAGTATTTT.

This clonotype was detected a few times. The chain employs TRBV6-1 and TRBJ1-5; 11 bases fit TRBD1. Germline CDR1 is MNHNS and CDR2 is SASEGT. The CDR3 covers 14 residues. Trimming took 6 bases from V and 6 from J; bases not matched to a gene: 4. The CDR3 bases are TGTGCCAGCAGCGAGGACAGGGGGCCTCAGCCCCAGCATTTT. Translation: CASSEDRGPQPQHF.

A few counts support this clonotype. J is TRBJ2-2 and V is TRBV10-3, with 10 bases matching TRBD1. CDR3 length: 17 residues. Per the germline V gene, CDR1 is ENHRY and CDR2 is SYGVKD. J lost 4 bases, V lost 5 bases, and 10 bases had no gene match. The CDR3 region is CAISWGPGQGSTGELFF. CDR3 bases: TGTGCCATCAGTTGGGGGCCGGGACAGGGGAGCACCGGGGAGCTGTTTTTT.

The genes are TRBV24-1 and TRBJ2-1; 8 nucleotides line up with TRBD1. The V and J ends lost 9 bases and 2 bases, in that order; junction bases with no gene match: 8. The CDR3 runs 15 residues. Germline loops: CDR1 KGHDR, CDR2 SFDVKD. The CDR3 loop reads CATAWSGGAYNEQFF. The CDR3 DNA follows: TGTGCCACCGCGTGGTCAGGGGGCGCCTACAATGAGCAGTTCTTC.